This T cell receptor (beta chain) is from a study of CD8 T cells in Susac syndrome. RNA was extracted with the RNeasy kit, and a quantity of about 0.5 to 1 ug was reverse transcribed using random hexamers. TCRdb reprocessed the immunoSEQ multiplex PCR reads with MiXCR, giving one entry per CDR3 protein. The sample records approximately 150,000 distinct CDR3 sequences, roughly 95% being singletons. Through negative isolation, CD4+ and CD8+ T cells were obtained, while TEMRA cells were enriched using FACS. Germline lookup yields CDR1 MNHEY and CDR2 SVGEGT. CDR3 length equals 16 residues. The junction had 6 bases not matched to a gene; V was cut back by 6 bases and J by 1 base.

This TCR derives from a human donor with multiple sclerosis. The sample taken for sequencing was CD4+ T cells from PBMCs. The chain carries TRBV6-2 or TRBV6-3 and TRBJ2-4, with 10 positions matching TRBD2. The CDR3 protein is CASRPSGRWAKNIQYF. CDR3 DNA sequence: TGTGCCAGCAGACCTAGCGGGAGATGGGCCAAAAACATTCAGTACTTC.